This T cell receptor beta chain comes out of a study of early stage breast cancer tumors. In the study overall: ER+/PR+/HER2- status applied to about 80% of the 16 invasive breast tumors.

As regards this clone: Its matching antigen is unknown.

Study-level points and caveats: Chain pairing and CD4, CD8 or FOXP3 expression were not captured. In 14 of 16 patients, blood comparison separated tumor from normal breast.

Germline CDR1 and CDR2: GTSNPN and SVGIG (reference sequence). This CDR3 spans 13 amino acids. V lost 4 bases and J 8 bases, leaving 15 bases between the germline ends. This table comes from immunoSEQ multiplex PCR, and its TCRdb copy is limited to in-frame clones, with some not included. Here the sample spans 25,000 to 35,000 clones, 70% to 90% being singletons. The rearrangement joins TRBV30 to TRBJ2-1; D tentatively fits TRBD1 or TRBD2 (6 bases each). The specimen sequenced was blood. The receptor was derived from a person aged 45 to 59 with breast cancer. DNA for the CDR3: TGTGCCTGGAACCCGGGGGCGGTGGATGAGCAGTTCTTC. Translating it yields CAWNPGAVDEQFF.